A selection of T cell receptor beta chains follows, all from one sample in a study of OX40 agonist ivuxolimab in advanced cancers. Sequencing used immunoSEQ multiplex PCR; TCRdb keeps in-frame clones, though not all of them. The sample lists roughly 65,000 clones, 70% to 90% occurring once. This specimen consisted of CD4+ or CD8+ T cells sorted from blood, obtained in a trial of the OX40 agonist ivuxolimab. All receptors derive from an adult with an advanced solid tumor such as melanoma, head and neck, liver or kidney cancer. Each CDR3 is given with its conserved first and last residue. The D gene is left open where the match is weak.

j_call: TRBJ1-1; v_call: TRBV7-9; d_call: -; cdr3_nt: TGTGCCAGCAGGGGGACTTCGGAAGCTTTCTTT; cdr3_aa: CASRGTSEAFF
j_call: TRBJ2-3; v_call: TRBV15; d_call: -; cdr3_nt: TGTGCCACCGGCAGGGGCACAGATACGCAGTATTTT; cdr3_aa: CATGRGTDTQYF
j_call: TRBJ2-3; v_call: TRBV2; d_call: TRBD1; cdr3_nt: TGTGCCAGCAGTGAAATGAGGGGACAGGGTTTGGATACGCAGTATTTT; cdr3_aa: CASSEMRGQGLDTQYF
j_call: TRBJ2-1; v_call: TRBV5-1; d_call: TRBD1; cdr3_nt: TGCGCCAGCAGCATCGGACAGGACATCTACAATGAGCAGTTCTTC; cdr3_aa: CASSIGQDIYNEQFF
j_call: TRBJ1-1; v_call: TRBV6-6; d_call: -; cdr3_nt: TGTGCCAGCAGCTTCGGACAGGAAGCTTTCTTT; cdr3_aa: CASSFGQEAFF
j_call: TRBJ2-1; v_call: TRBV7-9; d_call: -; cdr3_nt: TGTGCCAGCAGTCCTGTTAACCCTAGGGGGTTCTTC; cdr3_aa: CASSPVNPRGFF
j_call: TRBJ2-2; v_call: TRBV11-3; d_call: -; cdr3_nt: TGTGCCAGCAGCTTCGCCGGGAACACCGGGGAGCTGTTTTTT; cdr3_aa: CASSFAGNTGELFF
j_call: TRBJ2-3; v_call: TRBV30; d_call: TRBD2; cdr3_nt: TGTGCCTGGGGGACTAGCGGGGCCACAGATACGCAGTATTTT; cdr3_aa: CAWGTSGATDTQYF
j_call: TRBJ2-2; v_call: TRBV27; d_call: -; cdr3_nt: TGTGCCAGCAGTTTTGGGGAAACCGGGGAGCTGTTTTTT; cdr3_aa: CASSFGETGELFF
j_call: TRBJ2-1; v_call: TRBV6-1; d_call: -; cdr3_nt: TGTGCCAGCAGTGGTAGTGAATACAATGAGCAGTTCTTC; cdr3_aa: CASSGSEYNEQFF
j_call: TRBJ2-3; v_call: TRBV2; d_call: -; cdr3_nt: TGTGCCAGCACCCCGGGACCGGGGGATACGCAGTATTTT; cdr3_aa: CASTPGPGDTQYF
j_call: TRBJ1-1; v_call: TRBV30; d_call: -; cdr3_nt: TGTGCCTGGAGTTCCAACTTCGGCGCTGAAGCTTTCTTT; cdr3_aa: CAWSSNFGAEAFF
j_call: TRBJ1-1; v_call: TRBV27; d_call: -; cdr3_nt: TGTGCCAGCAGCCCCAGAAACAGGGTTGAAGCTTTCTTT; cdr3_aa: CASSPRNRVEAFF
j_call: TRBJ2-1; v_call: TRBV7-9; d_call: TRBD2; cdr3_nt: TGTGCCAGCAGGCATCGGGAGGGCCAGAAGAATGAGCAGTTCTTC; cdr3_aa: CASRHREGQKNEQFF